The TCR beta chain under discussion was sequenced for a study of CD8 T cells in ankylosing spondylitis. Ten or more counts support this clonotype. Each CDR3 protein gets one entry after TCRdb re-called the 5' RACE reads with MiXCR. The sample shows roughly 91,000 distinct CDR3 sequences, roughly 8% of them seen only once. The length of the CDR3 is 14 residues. The V end was cut by 2 bases, the J end by 0 bases, with 5 bases between. Germline V gene data show CDR1 as MNHEY and CDR2 as SVGEGT. J is TRBJ1-3 and V is TRBV6-2 or TRBV6-3; no clear D gene. This TCR derives from a male donor with ankylosing spondylitis or in good health (not recorded which). The source material was blood, either unsorted or a sorted T cell fraction (not recorded which). The CDR3: CASSYGFSGNTIYF. The CDR3 nucleotides are TGTGCCAGCAGTTACGGATTCTCTGGAAACACCATATATTTT.